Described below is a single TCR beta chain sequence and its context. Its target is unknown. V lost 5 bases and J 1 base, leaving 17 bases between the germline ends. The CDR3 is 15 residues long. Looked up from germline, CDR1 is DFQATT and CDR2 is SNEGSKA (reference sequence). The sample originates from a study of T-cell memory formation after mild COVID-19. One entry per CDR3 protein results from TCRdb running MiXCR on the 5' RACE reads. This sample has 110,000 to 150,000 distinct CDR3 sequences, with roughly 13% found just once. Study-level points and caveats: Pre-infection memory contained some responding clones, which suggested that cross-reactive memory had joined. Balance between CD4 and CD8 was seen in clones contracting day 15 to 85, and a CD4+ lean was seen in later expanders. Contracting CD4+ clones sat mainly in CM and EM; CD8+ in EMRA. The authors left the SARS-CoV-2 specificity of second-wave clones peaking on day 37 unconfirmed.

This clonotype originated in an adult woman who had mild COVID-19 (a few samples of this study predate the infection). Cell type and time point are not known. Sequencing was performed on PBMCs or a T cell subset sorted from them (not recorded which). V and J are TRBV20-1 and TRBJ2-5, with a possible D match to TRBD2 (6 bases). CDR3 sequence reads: CSARKYQGLQETQYF. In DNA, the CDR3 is TGCAGTGCTCGAAAATACCAGGGACTCCAAGAGACCCAGTACTTC.